The rows below give T cell receptor beta chains drawn from one sample of a study of STAT5B mutations in CD4+ large granular lymphocyte leukemia. TCRdb's table, derived via immunoSEQ multiplex PCR, lists solely in-frame clones and lacks some. The sample holds 28,000 or so clones, 60% to 85% seen once. Sequenced: CD4+ T cells from blood buffy coats. The receptors were gathered from a human donor in good health. Both conserved end residues are part of each CDR3. D genes are given only for firm matches. Some rows have no size entry. The others give once, few or many, or a class for an expanded clone.

d_call	v_call	j_call	clone_size	cdr3_aa	cdr3_nt
NA	TRBV27	TRBJ2-3	NA	CASSFWSQGPDTQYF	TGTGCCAGCAGTTTCTGGTCGCAGGGCCCAGATACGCAGTATTTT
NA	TRBV7-2	TRBJ2-7	NA	CASSLGSPYEQYF	TGTGCCAGCAGCTTAGGATCCCCCTACGAGCAGTACTTC
TRBD1	TRBV5-1	TRBJ2-5	NA	CASSILGTEGETQYF	TGCGCCAGCAGCATTCTCGGGACAGAGGGAGAGACCCAGTACTTC
TRBD2	TRBV5-1	TRBJ2-5	NA	CASSFTSGGAETQYF	TGCGCCAGCAGCTTCACTAGCGGGGGGGCAGAGACCCAGTACTTC
NA	TRBV5-4	TRBJ1-2	NA	CASSLQGPNYGYTF	TGTGCCAGCAGCTTGCAGGGTCCCAACTATGGCTACACCTTC
TRBD1	TRBV27	TRBJ2-2	NA	CATKTGGNGELFF	TGTGCCACCAAGACAGGGGGCAACGGGGAGCTGTTTTTT
NA	TRBV18	TRBJ2-7	NA	CASSPETAPPYEQYF	TGTGCCAGCTCACCCGAGACAGCCCCGCCCTACGAGCAGTACTTC
NA	TRBV6-6	TRBJ1-1	NA	CASSYPGQRTEAFF	TGTGCCAGCAGTTACCCGGGGCAACGAACTGAAGCTTTCTTT
TRBD2	TRBV7-9	TRBJ2-1	NA	CASSLNTGGLNEQFF	TGTGCCAGCAGCTTAAATACGGGGGGGCTCAATGAGCAGTTCTTC
TRBD1	TRBV11-3	TRBJ1-1	NA	CASSPGTVAEAFF	TGTGCCAGCAGCCCCGGGACAGTCGCTGAAGCTTTCTTT
TRBD1	TRBV6-5	TRBJ1-5	NA	CASSRTGYSNQPQHF	TGTGCCAGCAGTCGGACAGGTTATAGCAATCAGCCCCAGCATTTT
TRBD1	TRBV7-9	TRBJ1-3	NA	CASSLGQGSGNTIYF	TGTGCCAGCAGCTTAGGACAGGGCTCTGGAAACACCATATATTTT
NA	TRBV6-5	TRBJ1-4	NA	CASSYRVGTNEKLFF	TGTGCCAGCAGCTACAGGGTTGGAACTAATGAAAAACTGTTTTTT
NA	TRBV9	TRBJ1-3	NA	CASSVGQFGNTIYF	TGTGCCAGCAGCGTAGGTCAGTTTGGAAACACCATATATTTT
NA	TRBV7-9	TRBJ1-5	NA	CASSLDGNQPQHF	TGTGCCAGCAGCTTAGACGGCAATCAGCCCCAGCATTTT
NA	TRBV25-1	TRBJ1-2	NA	CASSPQGRNGYTF	TGTGCCAGCAGTCCACAGGGTAGGAATGGCTACACCTTC
TRBD1	TRBV11-3	TRBJ2-3	NA	CASSPRDSLPGKNTQYF	TGTGCCAGCAGCCCACGGGACAGTCTCCCTGGGAAAAATACGCAGTATTTT
NA	TRBV7-9	TRBJ2-2	once	CASSPGAGELFF	TGTGCCAGCAGCCCCGGGGCGGGGGAGCTGTTTTTT
NA	TRBV5-4	TRBJ2-5	NA	CASSLAGHQETQYF	TGTGCCAGCAGCTTGGCGGGGCATCAAGAGACCCAGTACTTC
NA	TRBV19	TRBJ2-3	NA	CASSIVGIDTQYF	TGTGCCAGTAGTATAGTTGGGATAGATACGCAGTATTTT
NA	TRBV14	TRBJ2-1	NA	CASSLTITSSYNEQFF	TGTGCCAGCAGCTTGACGATCACCAGCTCCTACAATGAGCAGTTCTTC
NA	TRBV6-1	TRBJ1-5	NA	CASGGLGHSNQPQHF	TGTGCCAGCGGGGGTCTTGGTCATAGCAATCAGCCCCAGCATTTT
NA	TRBV30	TRBJ2-2	NA	CAWSPGPNTGELFF	TGTGCCTGGAGCCCTGGGCCGAACACCGGGGAGCTGTTTTTT
TRBD2	TRBV19	TRBJ2-3	NA	CASSTQRGGLDTQYF	TGTGCCAGTAGTACCCAGCGGGGGGGCCTGGATACGCAGTATTTT
TRBD1	TRBV7-2	TRBJ1-2	NA	CASSSTGNYGYTF	TGTGCCAGCAGCTCGACAGGGAACTATGGCTACACCTTC
TRBD2	TRBV5-5	TRBJ2-3	NA	CASSLGGGSTDTQYF	TGTGCCAGCAGCTTGGGCGGGGGTAGCACAGATACGCAGTATTTT
NA	TRBV10-1	TRBJ2-5	NA	CASSAATGVRETQYF	TGCGCCAGCAGCGCAGCTACGGGAGTCCGGGAGACCCAGTACTTC
NA	TRBV28	TRBJ1-1	NA	CATSPTGWGTEAFF	TGTGCCACCTCCCCAACAGGCTGGGGCACTGAAGCTTTCTTT
NA	TRBV30	TRBJ1-3	NA	CAWTGVGNTIYF	TGTGCCTGGACAGGGGTTGGAAACACCATATATTTT
NA	TRBV5-1	TRBJ1-3	NA	CASSLDSGMGNTIYF	TGCGCCAGCAGCTTGGATTCGGGGATGGGAAACACCATATATTTT
NA	TRBV11-2	TRBJ2-6	NA	CASSTLTGTRLSGANVLTF	TGTGCCAGCAGCACCCTAACAGGGACCAGACTTTCTGGGGCCAACGTCCTGACTTTC
NA	TRBV11-2	TRBJ2-5	NA	CASSLSTYQETQYF	TGTGCCAGCAGCTTATCTACGTACCAAGAGACCCAGTACTTC
TRBD2	TRBV29-1	TRBJ2-5	NA	CSVVSGVAGWGFQETQYF	TGCAGCGTTGTATCAGGGGTAGCGGGATGGGGTTTCCAAGAGACCCAGTACTTC